The table lists the clone carrying this TCR beta chain with a count of one. This specimen comes from a study of OX40 agonist ivuxolimab in advanced cancers. This CDR3 region has 15 residues. The germline gives CDR1 KGHSH, CDR2 LQKENI. J was trimmed by 0 bases and V by 8 bases; bases with no gene match: 5. Libraries were prepared by immunoSEQ multiplex PCR; TCRdb keeps only in-frame clonotypes and omits some of them. The table records 40,000 to 60,000 clones, approximately 90% of them present only once. The chain recombines TRBV18 with TRBJ2-1; 9 nucleotides line up with TRBD2. This specimen consisted of CD4+ or CD8+ T cells sorted from blood, obtained in a trial of the OX40 agonist ivuxolimab. The receptor's source is an adult with an advanced solid tumor such as melanoma, head and neck, liver or kidney cancer. The CDR3 sequence is CASRTSVSSYNEQFF. The CDR3 nucleotides read TGTGCCAGCCGGACTAGCGTTAGCTCCTACAATGAGCAGTTCTTC.